The clone carrying this T cell receptor beta chain is deemed medium-sized. The antigen remains unidentified. A single record per CDR3 protein comes from TCRdb applying MiXCR to the 5' RACE reads. Among 3,200 or so distinct CDR3 sequences listed, roughly 6% were seen once. This entry is derived from a study of spatial heterogeneity in lung cancer. Time point meaning: sample taken at primary tumor resection. Whole RNA, isolated from tumor, nontumor lung or frozen PBMC, was sequenced without prior sorting. Study-level findings and limits: Alpha and beta chain coverage of tumor T cells was estimated at about 7.4% and 14%, respectively. Expanded alpha and beta TCR counts within tumors tracked tumor mutation counts.

Looked up from germline, CDR1 is MNHEY and CDR2 is SMNVEV (reference sequence). V was clipped by 5 bases and J by 9 bases, with 11 bases between them. The CDR3 covers 12 residues. The receptor comes from a male donor with early-stage non-small cell lung cancer. Material: lung tumor tissue, obtained at surgery. This chain connects TRBV27 to TRBJ1-5; unclear D gene. The chain's CDR3 is CASSPKPVPQHF. The CDR3 nucleotides are TGTGCCAGCAGTCCCAAGCCCGTGCCCCAGCATTTT.